This TCR beta chain was found in a study of blood T cells in healthy people across ages. The study, taken as a whole, reports: Unknown donor CMV status possibly confounded expanded clonotype changes.

This clonotype appeared a few times. Its specificity is unknown. A second PCR of roughly 7 to 11 cycles used a sample-barcoded 5' primer and a J-beta primer mix. One entry per CDR3 protein results from TCRdb running MiXCR on the 5' RACE reads. This table has about 700,000 distinct CDR3 sequences, 32% appearing once. Per the germline V gene, CDR1 is SGHNT and CDR2 is YYREEE (reference sequence). The CDR3 sequence is 13 residues long. V gave up 5 bases and J gave up 5 bases, with 12 bases separating them. This TCR came from an elderly woman in good health. Sequences were obtained from blood. The V call is TRBV5-4, the J call TRBJ2-3, with D perhaps TRBD1 or TRBD2 (5 bases each). This CDR3 reads CASRPGPGDTQYF. In nucleotides, the CDR3 is TGTGCCAGCAGACCGGGACCAGGAGATACGCAGTATTTT. Looking up the rest from reference TRBV5-4 and TRBJ2-3 gives the full variable domain: ETGVTQSPTHLIKTRGQQVTLRCSSQSGHNTVSWYQQALGQGPQFIFQYYREEENGRGNFPPRFSGLQFPNYSSELNVNALELDDSALYLCASRPGPGDTQYFGPGTRLTVL.